These T cell receptor beta chains were read from a single sample in a study of blood T cells in healthy people across ages. One entry per CDR3 protein results from TCRdb running MiXCR on the 5' RACE reads. The sample yields about 570,000 distinct CDR3 sequences, 27% seen once. Sequences were obtained from blood. Source of these receptors: a woman in her seventies in good health. The CDR3 runs from the conserved cysteine through the conserved F or W. The D gene is left open where the match is weak. Clone size is given for some rows only: seen once, a few or many times, or a class if the clone is expanded.

V gene: TRBV29-1; D gene: NA; J gene: TRBJ1-5; clone size: once; CDR3 DNA: TGCAGCGTTGGAGGGAACGGGGGGGATCAGCCCCAGCATTTT; CDR3 protein: CSVGGNGGDQPQHF
V gene: TRBV29-1; D gene: NA; J gene: TRBJ1-3; clone size: NA; CDR3 DNA: TGCAGCGTGTCCAAGGGTGCAAACTCTGGAAACACCATATATTTT; CDR3 protein: CSVSKGANSGNTIYF
V gene: TRBV6-1; D gene: NA; J gene: TRBJ2-5; clone size: NA; CDR3 DNA: TGTGCCAGCACCCCACAGGGTATCCAAGAGACCCAGTACTTC; CDR3 protein: CASTPQGIQETQYF
V gene: TRBV10-3; D gene: NA; J gene: TRBJ1-2; clone size: few; CDR3 DNA: TGTGCCATCAGTGCCTCGGACAGCAAGACCTATGGCTACACCTTC; CDR3 protein: CAISASDSKTYGYTF
V gene: TRBV11-2; D gene: TRBD2; J gene: TRBJ2-1; clone size: NA; CDR3 DNA: TGTGCCAGCAGCTTACTAGCGGGGGCATACGATGAGCAGTTCTTC; CDR3 protein: CASSLLAGAYDEQFF
V gene: TRBV7-6; D gene: NA; J gene: TRBJ2-7; clone size: few; CDR3 DNA: TGTGCCAGCAGCGCTAGAAGGGGCAAGACAGAGCAGTACTTC; CDR3 protein: CASSARRGKTEQYF
V gene: TRBV30; D gene: TRBD2; J gene: TRBJ2-5; clone size: NA; CDR3 DNA: TGTGCCTGGAGTGGAGGGGAACTAGCGGGATGGGGGGAAGAGACCCAGTACTTC; CDR3 protein: CAWSGGELAGWGEETQYF
V gene: TRBV6-5; D gene: TRBD2; J gene: TRBJ2-5; clone size: many; CDR3 DNA: TGTGCCAGCAGGGGCGGGGGAGAGACCCAGTACTTC; CDR3 protein: CASRGGGETQYF
V gene: TRBV18; D gene: TRBD1; J gene: TRBJ1-2; clone size: few; CDR3 DNA: TGTGCCAGCTCAACGACAGGGGTCAATGGCTACACCTTC; CDR3 protein: CASSTTGVNGYTF
V gene: TRBV18; D gene: NA; J gene: TRBJ1-3; clone size: NA; CDR3 DNA: TGTGCCAGCTCACCCGGACAGACTGGAAACACCATATATTTT; CDR3 protein: CASSPGQTGNTIYF
V gene: TRBV5-1; D gene: TRBD1; J gene: TRBJ1-5; clone size: NA; CDR3 DNA: TGCGCCAGCAGCTTTCGTGGAGACAGGGGCCAGCCCCAGCATTTT; CDR3 protein: CASSFRGDRGQPQHF
V gene: TRBV19; D gene: NA; J gene: TRBJ2-6; clone size: NA; CDR3 DNA: TGTGCCAGTAAACCAGCTGGGGCCAACGTCCTGACTTTC; CDR3 protein: CASKPAGANVLTF
V gene: TRBV7-2; D gene: NA; J gene: TRBJ2-7; clone size: NA; CDR3 DNA: TGTGCCAGCAGCTCAGGGGACATTCCGTACTTC; CDR3 protein: CASSSGDIPYF
V gene: TRBV7-2; D gene: NA; J gene: TRBJ1-4; clone size: NA; CDR3 DNA: TGTGCCAGCAGCTCCGACAGACGTGCAACTAATGAAAAACTGTTTTTT; CDR3 protein: CASSSDRRATNEKLFF
V gene: TRBV4-1; D gene: NA; J gene: TRBJ1-1; clone size: few; CDR3 DNA: TGCGCCAGCAGCCAGGGCTCGGGAGTAGGAGCTTTCTTT; CDR3 protein: CASSQGSGVGAFF
V gene: TRBV12-3/TRBV12-4; D gene: TRBD2; J gene: TRBJ2-5; clone size: NA; CDR3 DNA: TGTGCCAGCAGTTCAGCGGGGGAAGAGACCCAGTACTTC; CDR3 protein: CASSSAGEETQYF
V gene: TRBV28; D gene: NA; J gene: TRBJ1-1; clone size: NA; CDR3 DNA: TGTGCCAGCATTGGGACACCGAACACTGAAGCTTTCTTT; CDR3 protein: CASIGTPNTEAFF
V gene: TRBV3-1; D gene: NA; J gene: TRBJ1-2; clone size: NA; CDR3 DNA: TGTGCCAGCAGCAAAGATCGTGCCCGGGGCGGCTACACCTTC; CDR3 protein: CASSKDRARGGYTF
V gene: TRBV10-3; D gene: NA; J gene: TRBJ1-4; clone size: few; CDR3 DNA: TGTGCCATCAGTGAGTCCGCAGGGACCGAAAAACTGTTTTTT; CDR3 protein: CAISESAGTEKLFF
V gene: TRBV28; D gene: TRBD2; J gene: TRBJ2-3; clone size: once; CDR3 DNA: TGTGCCAGCAGTACGATAGCGGGAGAGGGAGATACGCAGTATTTT; CDR3 protein: CASSTIAGEGDTQYF
V gene: TRBV7-7; D gene: TRBD2; J gene: TRBJ2-7; clone size: once; CDR3 DNA: TGTGCCAGCAGCTTAGGCGCGGGGGATAACGAGCAGTACTTC; CDR3 protein: CASSLGAGDNEQYF
V gene: TRBV10-3; D gene: TRBD1; J gene: TRBJ1-2; clone size: NA; CDR3 DNA: TGTGCCATCCTCACCGTGGAACAGGGGGGCTACACCTTC; CDR3 protein: CAILTVEQGGYTF
V gene: TRBV6-5; D gene: NA; J gene: TRBJ1-5; clone size: NA; CDR3 DNA: TGTGCCAGCAGTAATTCAGCCACCGGTCAGCCCCAGCATTTT; CDR3 protein: CASSNSATGQPQHF
V gene: TRBV5-5; D gene: TRBD1; J gene: TRBJ1-1; clone size: NA; CDR3 DNA: TGTGGCAGCAGCTTGGTTCCTGAACAGGGGGATAGTGAGGCTTTCTTT; CDR3 protein: CGSSLVPEQGDSEAFF
V gene: TRBV5-1; D gene: NA; J gene: TRBJ1-5; clone size: few; CDR3 DNA: TGCGCCAGCAGCACCGAGGGAAATCAGCCCCAGCATTTT; CDR3 protein: CASSTEGNQPQHF
V gene: TRBV24-1; D gene: NA; J gene: TRBJ1-4; clone size: NA; CDR3 DNA: TGTGCCACCAGTGATCGACACGGGGAAAAACTGTTTTTT; CDR3 protein: CATSDRHGEKLFF
V gene: TRBV4-1; D gene: NA; J gene: TRBJ2-5; clone size: NA; CDR3 DNA: TGCGCCAGCAGCCAAGACCTCTCTTGGCGGCTTCAAGAGACCCAGTACTTC; CDR3 protein: CASSQDLSWRLQETQYF
V gene: TRBV12-5; D gene: TRBD1; J gene: TRBJ2-7; clone size: few; CDR3 DNA: TGTGCTAGTGGTTGGACAGGGGTCTACGAGCAGTACTTC; CDR3 protein: CASGWTGVYEQYF
V gene: TRBV4-1; D gene: NA; J gene: TRBJ2-3; clone size: NA; CDR3 DNA: TGCGCCAGCAGCCAAGAACCCGGCGGTCTAACAGATACGCAGTATTTT; CDR3 protein: CASSQEPGGLTDTQYF